A single T cell receptor (beta chain) is shown here with its context. The antigen is undetermined. This entry belongs to a study of blood T cells in healthy people across ages. Broader study findings: Greater diversity and more naive CD4+ cells were seen in long-lived donors than in aged donors.

A J-beta primer mix and a sample-barcoded 5' primer were used in a second PCR of roughly 7 to 12 cycles. Each TCR beta cDNA got a 12-nucleotide random molecular identifier. One entry per CDR3 protein, called by TCRdb with MiXCR from the 5' RACE reads. The repertoire holds hundreds of thousands of distinct CDR3 sequences, with 45% to 50% as singletons. CDR3 length: 18 amino acids. Trimming took 0 bases from V and 2 from J; bases not matched to a gene: 9. Germline V CDR1 and CDR2: DFQATT, SNEGSKA (reference sequence). What was sequenced was blood. J is TRBJ2-1 and V is TRBV20-1; 11 bases agree with TRBD2. This clonotype originated in a woman aged 60-75 years in good health. DNA for the CDR3: TGCAGTGCTAGAGATCGGCTAGCGGGAGGACTCACCTACAATGAGCAGTTCTTC. It translates to CSARDRLAGGLTYNEQFF.